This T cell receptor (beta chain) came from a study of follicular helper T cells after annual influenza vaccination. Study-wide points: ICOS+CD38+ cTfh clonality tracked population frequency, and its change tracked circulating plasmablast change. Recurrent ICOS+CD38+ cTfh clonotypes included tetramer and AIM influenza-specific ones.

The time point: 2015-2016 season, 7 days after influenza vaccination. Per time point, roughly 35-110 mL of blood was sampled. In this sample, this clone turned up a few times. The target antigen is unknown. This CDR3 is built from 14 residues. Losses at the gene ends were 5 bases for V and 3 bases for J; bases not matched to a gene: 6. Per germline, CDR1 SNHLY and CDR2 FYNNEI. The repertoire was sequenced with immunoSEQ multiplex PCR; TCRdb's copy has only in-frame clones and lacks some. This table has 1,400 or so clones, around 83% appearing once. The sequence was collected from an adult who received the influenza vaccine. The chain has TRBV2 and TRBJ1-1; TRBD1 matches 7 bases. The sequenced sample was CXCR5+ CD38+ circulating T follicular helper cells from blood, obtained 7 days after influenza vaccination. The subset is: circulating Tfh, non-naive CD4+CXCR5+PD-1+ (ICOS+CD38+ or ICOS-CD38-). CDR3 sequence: CASSLQGSHTEAFF. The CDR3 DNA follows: TGTGCCAGCAGTCTACAGGGGTCGCACACTGAAGCTTTCTTT.